Listed here is a single T cell receptor (beta chain). Its antigen is undetermined. A junction end diverges from the germline sequence, so it may reflect a read error. This record belongs to a study of blood T cells in healthy people across ages. Healthy Caucasians from Russia aged 6 to 90 served as donors. It was with a sample-barcoded 5' primer and a J-beta primer mix that a second PCR of roughly 6 to 12 cycles was run. The yield of each sample was at least 2.5 million CDR3-containing paired-end reads. TCRdb reanalysed the 5' RACE reads using MiXCR and keeps one entry per CDR3 protein. Of hundreds of thousands of distinct CDR3 sequences in the sample, about 30% were seen once. Study results and caveats: Higher diversity and more naive CD4+ cells were features of long-lived donors, compared to aged donors.

The sequence was obtained from a woman aged 80 or over in good health. The specimen was blood.

CDR3 bases: TGTACCAGCAGCCCCCCATCGCGGGATACGCAGTATTTT. As protein: CTSSPPSRDTQYF. The gene calls are TRBV7-9 and TRBJ2-3; D remains unclear. Germline assignment: CDR1 SEHNR and CDR2 FQNEAQ (reference sequence). The CDR3 contains 13 residues.